This entry is about one T cell receptor (beta chain). The clone's antigen remains unknown. No base quality values were provided; no much bigger clone lies one nucleotide off. Each collaborating institution followed its own protocols to collect whole blood in K2EDTA tubes. Collaborator samples were shipped for TCRbeta analysis as frozen whole blood, isolated PBMCs, or DNA extracted from either sample type. These data come from a study of blood T cell repertoires in COVID-19 (dated by TCRdb to 2019 to 2021). Regarding the complete study: Samples from collaborators originated in the United States, Italy and Spain and spanned both the acute and convalescent phases of COVID-19. The material from the prospective study consisted of cDNA or gDNA derived from T cells, B-cell-depleted T cells, or PBMCs. Nearly every sample came with metadata listing a de-identified subject ID, COVID-19 status, age in years and sex. A freely available public database, intended as a resource for researchers studying the immune response to SARS-CoV-2, is where the repertoires were released. The samples were drawn from two sources: the first 160 participants of the ongoing ImmuneRACE study, and 1,254 subjects contributed by 6 global collaborators. The dataset comprised deeply sampled blood TCRbeta repertoires from subjects exposed to, actively infected with, or recovered from COVID-19. Where available, HLA class I and class II types were taken from metadata supplied by the sample provider and were not determined by assay-based typing. General findings and caveats noted by the study authors: The amount of clinical and demographic metadata varied by source and participant and was provided uncurated.

TCRbeta CDR3 regions were amplified from genomic DNA by means of the immunoSEQ Assay, a bias-controlled multiplex PCR. The authors' pipeline ran thus. Within the assay, amplification of reference gene primers was used to estimate how many nucleated cells each sample contained. To quantify the absolute abundance of each unique TCRbeta CDR3 rearrangement, sequence reads were collapsed and filtered. For each sample, productive Simpson clonality was calculated as the square root of Simpson's diversity index across productive rearrangements. The table was pulled from immuneACCESS by TCRdb, which kept in-frame rearrangements only. Such tables lose some clones; where checked, under half of the loss comes from unresolved V genes, and the rest has no known cause. V and J calls plus clone size are reproduced from that table; the DNA served to infer D and trimming. This sample gives about 100,000 clones in total; 85% to 95% of them show up just once. The top ten clones comprise approximately 1.7% of the sample.

The source material was peripheral blood. This receptor was obtained from a man between 60 and 70 years old with acute or convalescent COVID-19.

The DNA sequence is TGTGCCACCAGTGATTCGGCGGGGCCGAACACTGAAGCTTTCTTT. This yields the protein CATSDSAGPNTEAFF. This chain joins TRBV24-1 to TRBJ1-1; tentative D gene TRBD1, with 5 bases matching. The trim is 2 bases for V and 1 base for J, with a gap of 10 bases between the germline ends. The CDR3 holds 15 amino acids from the cysteine to the phenylalanine. Just CDR3 DNA is preserved here, 45 bases in frame from base 1. CDR1 and CDR2 are drawn from the germline V gene: KGHDR, SFDVKD.